The rows below give T cell receptor beta chains drawn from one sample of a study of shared T cell receptors in the human thymus. Sequencing used immunoSEQ multiplex PCR; TCRdb keeps in-frame clones, though not all of them. This sample has about 380,000 clones, with roughly 94% found just once. Sequences were obtained from thymocytes. Receptors were obtained from a human donor. CDR3s include the opening cysteine and the closing phenylalanine or tryptophan. D genes are given only for firm matches. The size field is filled for only some rows; it gives once, few, many or a size class.

TRBJ2-4,.,TRBD1,TRBV7-2,TGTGCCAGCAGTGCCTCAGCTTGGCAGGGACAGGGCATTCAGTACTTC,CASSASAWQGQGIQYF
TRBJ2-7,.,TRBD2,TRBV11-2,TGTGCCAGCAGCGGTGCAGTGGGACTAGGGTACGAGCAGTACTTC,CASSGAVGLGYEQYF
TRBJ2-1,.,TRBD2,TRBV7-6,TGTGCCAGCAGCTTAGGGACTAGCGGGACCGATGAGCAGTTCTTC,CASSLGTSGTDEQFF
TRBJ2-7,once,TRBD2,TRBV27,TGTGCCAGCAGTTCTTGGACTAGAAACTACGAGCAGTACTTC,CASSSWTRNYEQYF
TRBJ2-1,.,.,TRBV10-2,TGCGCCAGCAACTGCAAGAATGAGCAGTTCTTC,CASNCKNEQFF
TRBJ1-1,.,TRBD1,TRBV30,TGTGCCTCTGAAGGGGGCAGGAAGGACACTGAAGCTTTCTTT,CASEGGRKDTEAFF
TRBJ1-3,.,.,TRBV7-9,TGTGCCAGCAGCTTAGATCCTCCGGGGGGAACTGGAAACACCATATATTTT,CASSLDPPGGTGNTIYF
TRBJ2-3,.,.,TRBV5-1,TGCGCCAGCAGCTTGGCCGGCCCTCGCGCGATACGGGACCCCTGGCGTGGGACGCAGTATTTT,CASSLAGPRAIRDPWRGTQYF
TRBJ2-7,.,.,TRBV7-2,TGTGCCAGCAGCTTCCTAGGGACCAACTACGAGCAGTACTTC,CASSFLGTNYEQYF
TRBJ1-2,.,.,TRBV28,TGTGCCAGCAGATCACGAGGACAGCCCCCTGCTAACTATGGCTACACCTTC,CASRSRGQPPANYGYTF
TRBJ2-1,.,.,TRBV5-6,TGTGCCAGCAGCCCGCACGGGAGATACAATGAGCAGTTCTTC,CASSPHGRYNEQFF
TRBJ2-7,.,.,TRBV11-2,TGTGCCAGCAGCTCCGGCGTAGGGTGGAACGAGCAGTACTTC,CASSSGVGWNEQYF
TRBJ2-5,.,.,TRBV5-6,TGTGCCAGCAGCTCCGACCTTGGCGGGGGCCGGGAGACCCAGTACTTC,CASSSDLGGGRETQYF
TRBJ1-1,.,.,TRBV20-1,TGCAGCGTGTTAAACACTGAAGCTTTCTTT,CSVLNTEAFF
TRBJ1-4,.,TRBD1,TRBV7-2,TGTGCCAGCAGCTTAGGTGGACAGGGTGGGGATAACGAAAAACTGTTTTTT,CASSLGGQGGDNEKLFF
TRBJ2-7,once,TRBD2,TRBV28,TGTGCCAGCAGTTCATCCGGGACTAGCGGGAGCTACGAGCAGTACTTC,CASSSSGTSGSYEQYF
TRBJ2-2,.,TRBD2,TRBV4-3,TGCGCCAGCAGCCAAGATAGCGGGGTTCACGGGGAGCTGTTTTTT,CASSQDSGVHGELFF
TRBJ1-4,.,.,TRBV4-1,TGCGCCAGCAGCCAAGATTGGAAGGGGAGGACAACTAATGAAAAACTGTTTTTT,CASSQDWKGRTTNEKLFF
TRBJ1-4,.,TRBD1,TRBV7-2,TGTGCCAGCAGCTTCGGGACAGGGGGTGAAAAACTGTTTTTT,CASSFGTGGEKLFF
TRBJ2-1,.,TRBD2,TRBV30,TGTGCCTGGAGTGTACTAGCGGGGCTATACAATGAGCAGTTCTTC,CAWSVLAGLYNEQFF
TRBJ2-7,.,.,TRBV5-5,TGTGCCAGCAGCTGTAGCGGCCTTACCTACGAGCAGTACTTC,CASSCSGLTYEQYF
TRBJ2-4,.,TRBD1,TRBV2,TGTGCCAGCAGTCTTGAATACCACAGGGGGACCAAAAACATTCAGTACTTC,CASSLEYHRGTKNIQYF
TRBJ1-2,.,.,TRBV6-1,TGTGCCAGCAGTGAAGGCGGCTATGGCTACACCTTC,CASSEGGYGYTF
TRBJ1-6,.,TRBD1,TRBV27,TGTGCCAGCAGTCCTGACAGGGTGTATAATTCACCCCTCCACTTT,CASSPDRVYNSPLHF
TRBJ2-7,.,.,TRBV11-2,TGTGCCAGCAGCTTAGCGGTTTGGCTAGAGGGTCCATACGAGCAGTACTTC,CASSLAVWLEGPYEQYF
TRBJ2-7,.,.,TRBV28,TGTGCCAGCAGTCCCGGGGCCTACGAGCAGTACTTC,CASSPGAYEQYF
TRBJ1-4,.,TRBD1,TRBV14,TGTGCCAGCAGCCAGGCAGGGGGGCGCAGTTACGAAAAACTGTTTTTT,CASSQAGGRSYEKLFF
TRBJ1-4,.,.,TRBV21-1,TGTGCCAGCATCCGGGGAAAACTGTTTTTT,CASIRGKLFF
TRBJ2-3,.,.,TRBV10-1,TGCGCCAGCAGTGAGAGGCCAGGGACTAGCACAGATACGCAGTATTTT,CASSERPGTSTDTQYF
TRBJ2-1,.,.,TRBV18,TGTGCCAGCTCACCGGGAGGGGGAGCATACAATGAGCAGTTCTTC,CASSPGGGAYNEQFF
TRBJ1-4,once,.,TRBV28,TGTGCCGGAAAGAAGTCCCGGAATGAAAAACTGTTTTTT,CAGKKSRNEKLFF
TRBJ1-1,.,TRBD1,TRBV4-3,TGCGCCAGCAGCCCACAGCAAGACAGGGTGGGGAGCACTGAAGCTTTCTTT,CASSPQQDRVGSTEAFF
TRBJ2-7,.,.,TRBV5-4,TGTGCCAGCAGCTTTGGGTGGGAGGTCGAGCAGTACTTC,CASSFGWEVEQYF
TRBJ2-2,.,TRBD1,TRBV6-1,TGTGCCAGCTCGACAGGGGGGGTCGGTGACGGGGAGCTGTTTTTT,CASSTGGVGDGELFF
TRBJ2-6,.,.,TRBV28,TGTGCCAGCAGTTTAACGGGTTCTGGGGCCAACGTCCTGACTTTC,CASSLTGSGANVLTF
TRBJ2-7,.,.,TRBV4-3,TGCGCCAGCAGCCAAGATACGCATTACGAGCAGTACTTC,CASSQDTHYEQYF
TRBJ2-1,.,.,TRBV30,TGTGCCTGGAGCGGACTAAGGAATGACAATGAGCAGTTCTTC,CAWSGLRNDNEQFF
TRBJ2-7,.,.,TRBV18,TGTGCCAGCTCACCGAGGCAGTCCTACGAGCAGTACTTC,CASSPRQSYEQYF
TRBJ2-3,.,.,TRBV30,TGTGCCTGGAGAGGCAGGGCAACAGATACGCAGTATTTT,CAWRGRATDTQYF
TRBJ2-7,.,TRBD1,TRBV29-1,TGCAGCGTGGGGGACAGGGCGTTCGCCTACGAGCAGTACTTC,CSVGDRAFAYEQYF